This is a list of T cell receptor beta chains from one sample in a study of cytomegalovirus exposure and HLA in healthy donors. Some clones are missing from TCRdb's copy, which holds only in-frame ones; the method was immunoSEQ multiplex PCR. The profile covers under 150,000 clones, with about 88% appearing a single time and approximately 10% taken by the ten largest. The source material was PBMCs. Source of these receptors: a man between 18 and 29 years old in good health and CMV-seropositive. Each CDR3 is given with its conserved first and last residue. Fields, in order: D gene, clone size, J gene, V gene, CDR3 protein, CDR3 DNA. The D gene is left open where the match is weak. Size is omitted from some rows. Given values are once, few, many or a class for expanded clones.

D gene: TRBD1; clone size: .; J gene: TRBJ2-2; V gene: TRBV10-2; CDR3 protein: CASRRQGYGTGELFF; CDR3 DNA: TGCGCCAGCAGACGACAGGGCTACGGCACCGGGGAGCTGTTTTTT
D gene: TRBD2; clone size: .; J gene: TRBJ2-1; V gene: TRBV14; CDR3 protein: CASSWRGEYNEQFF; CDR3 DNA: TGTGCCAGCAGTTGGCGGGGGGAATACAATGAGCAGTTCTTC
D gene: TRBD1; clone size: .; J gene: TRBJ2-7; V gene: TRBV6-5; CDR3 protein: CASTRQGTHEQYF; CDR3 DNA: TGTGCCAGCACCCGACAGGGAACCCACGAGCAGTACTTC
D gene: .; clone size: .; J gene: TRBJ2-3; V gene: TRBV21-1; CDR3 protein: CASSRGTSPSTDTQYF; CDR3 DNA: TGTGCCAGCAGCAGAGGGACTAGCCCAAGCACAGATACGCAGTATTTT
D gene: .; clone size: few; J gene: TRBJ2-5; V gene: TRBV20-1; CDR3 protein: CSAGEATQYF; CDR3 DNA: TGCAGTGCGGGAGAGGCGACCCAGTACTTC
D gene: .; clone size: .; J gene: TRBJ1-5; V gene: TRBV19; CDR3 protein: CASSREVHPGQPQHF; CDR3 DNA: TGTGCCAGTAGTAGGGAGGTTCACCCAGGGCAGCCCCAGCATTTT
D gene: TRBD2; clone size: .; J gene: TRBJ2-3; V gene: TRBV30; CDR3 protein: CAWSVRGGTDTQYF; CDR3 DNA: TGTGCCTGGAGTGTACGGGGGGGCACAGATACGCAGTATTTT
D gene: TRBD1; clone size: .; J gene: TRBJ2-1; V gene: TRBV6-1; CDR3 protein: CASSETGAYNEQFF; CDR3 DNA: TGTGCCAGCAGCGAGACAGGGGCCTACAATGAGCAGTTCTTC
D gene: .; clone size: .; J gene: TRBJ1-2; V gene: TRBV28; CDR3 protein: CASSFQGLGGYTF; CDR3 DNA: TGTGCCAGCAGTTTTCAGGGCTTAGGTGGCTACACCTTC
D gene: TRBD1; clone size: .; J gene: TRBJ2-1; V gene: TRBV10-3; CDR3 protein: CAISHDRASGNEQFF; CDR3 DNA: TGTGCCATCAGTCACGACAGGGCCTCCGGCAATGAGCAGTTCTTC
D gene: .; clone size: .; J gene: TRBJ1-3; V gene: TRBV9; CDR3 protein: CASSQSLQGGNTIYF; CDR3 DNA: TGTGCCAGCAGCCAATCCCTACAGGGAGGAAACACCATATATTTT
D gene: .; clone size: once; J gene: TRBJ2-3; V gene: TRBV7-8; CDR3 protein: CASSQRGAQYF; CDR3 DNA: TGTGCCAGCAGCCAAAGGGGCGCGCAGTATTTT
D gene: TRBD2; clone size: .; J gene: TRBJ2-3; V gene: TRBV29-1; CDR3 protein: CSVKAGGQSTDTQYF; CDR3 DNA: TGCAGCGTTAAAGCGGGGGGCCAAAGCACAGATACGCAGTATTTT
D gene: .; clone size: .; J gene: TRBJ1-5; V gene: TRBV5-1; CDR3 protein: CASSSGEGNQPQHF; CDR3 DNA: TGCGCCAGCAGCTCCGGGGAAGGCAATCAGCCCCAGCATTTT
D gene: TRBD1; clone size: .; J gene: TRBJ1-1; V gene: TRBV5-1; CDR3 protein: CASSSGTGDTEAFF; CDR3 DNA: TGCGCCAGCAGCTCAGGGACAGGGGACACTGAAGCTTTCTTT
D gene: TRBD1; clone size: .; J gene: TRBJ1-6; V gene: TRBV5-6; CDR3 protein: CASSTGDRDVTPLHF; CDR3 DNA: TGTGCCAGCAGCACAGGAGACAGGGACGTAACACCCCTCCACTTT
D gene: TRBD2; clone size: .; J gene: TRBJ2-3; V gene: TRBV6-5; CDR3 protein: CASRGGGLTDTQYF; CDR3 DNA: TGTGCCAGCCGAGGCGGGGGGCTAACAGATACGCAGTATTTT
D gene: TRBD2; clone size: .; J gene: TRBJ2-7; V gene: TRBV5-1; CDR3 protein: CASSLVGGGEQYF; CDR3 DNA: TGCGCCAGCAGCTTGGTGGGCGGGGGAGAGCAGTACTTC
D gene: TRBD2; clone size: .; J gene: TRBJ2-2; V gene: TRBV4-2; CDR3 protein: CASSQGTSGTNTGELFF; CDR3 DNA: TGTGCCAGCAGCCAAGGGACTAGCGGAACTAACACCGGGGAGCTGTTTTTT
D gene: TRBD2; clone size: .; J gene: TRBJ2-7; V gene: TRBV2; CDR3 protein: CASSVERDDFYEQYF; CDR3 DNA: TGTGCCAGCAGTGTAGAGCGGGACGATTTCTACGAGCAGTACTTC
D gene: TRBD2; clone size: few; J gene: TRBJ2-3; V gene: TRBV7-2; CDR3 protein: CASSLGSSGSRDTQYF; CDR3 DNA: TGTGCCAGCAGCTTAGGGTCTAGCGGGTCCAGGGATACGCAGTATTTT